Listed below are T cell receptor beta chains from one sample, sequenced in a study of shared clonotypes between healthy human individuals. Produced via immunoSEQ multiplex PCR; TCRdb's table is partial and in-frame only. The sample consists of millions of clones, around 90% of them appearing once. The sequencing sample was made of naive CD4+ T cells sorted from blood. The receptor set was obtained from a man between 18 and 35 years old in good health. CDR3s include the opening cysteine and the closing phenylalanine or tryptophan. The D gene is left open where the match is weak. A row's size may be missing; if present it is once, few, many or a size class.

J gene: TRBJ2-7
V gene: TRBV19
D gene: TRBD1
clone size: .
CDR3 DNA: TGTGCCAGTAGTATAAGTGGCAGGGGGAGATACGAGCAGTACTTC
CDR3 protein: CASSISGRGRYEQYF

J gene: TRBJ2-5
V gene: TRBV4-1
D gene: .
clone size: .
CDR3 DNA: TGCGCCAGCAGCCAAGGGGACGGTCTAGAGACCCAGTACTTC
CDR3 protein: CASSQGDGLETQYF

J gene: TRBJ1-2
V gene: TRBV5-4
D gene: .
clone size: .
CDR3 DNA: TGTGCCAGCAGCTTGTCCTCCGGACAGAGCCTCTATGGCTACACCTTC
CDR3 protein: CASSLSSGQSLYGYTF

J gene: TRBJ1-5
V gene: TRBV30
D gene: .
clone size: few
CDR3 DNA: TGTGCCTGGAGTGCGGACCTTTATCAGCCCCAGCATTTT
CDR3 protein: CAWSADLYQPQHF

J gene: TRBJ1-1
V gene: TRBV30
D gene: .
clone size: .
CDR3 DNA: TGTGCCTGGTCTTGGGGAACTGAAGCTTTCTTT
CDR3 protein: CAWSWGTEAFF

J gene: TRBJ1-2
V gene: TRBV14
D gene: .
clone size: once
CDR3 DNA: TGTGCCAGCAGCCAAGTGGCTTCGGGAAACTCTGGCTACACCTTC
CDR3 protein: CASSQVASGNSGYTF

J gene: TRBJ2-3
V gene: TRBV19
D gene: TRBD2
clone size: .
CDR3 DNA: TGTGCCAGTAGTACCCGATTCCAACCTAGCGGAACTAGCACAGATACGCAGTATTTT
CDR3 protein: CASSTRFQPSGTSTDTQYF

J gene: TRBJ2-7
V gene: TRBV29-1
D gene: TRBD1
clone size: .
CDR3 DNA: TGCAGCGCTGGACAGGGGGCGTACGAGCAGTACTTC
CDR3 protein: CSAGQGAYEQYF

J gene: TRBJ2-1
V gene: TRBV7-2
D gene: TRBD2
clone size: .
CDR3 DNA: TGTGCCAGCAGCCCCCCGGGGAGGGTGGATGAGCAGTTCTTC
CDR3 protein: CASSPPGRVDEQFF

J gene: TRBJ2-7
V gene: TRBV1
D gene: .
clone size: .
CDR3 DNA: TGCACCAGCAGCCAAGTGCGGAGAGGGAGGGACCTAGTGGGGGAGCAGTACTTC
CDR3 protein: CTSSQVRRGRDLVGEQYF

J gene: TRBJ2-2
V gene: TRBV5-1
D gene: TRBD2
clone size: .
CDR3 DNA: TGCGCCAGCAGCCTCCGGGCGGGGGGATCGAACACCGGGGAGCTGTTTTTT
CDR3 protein: CASSLRAGGSNTGELFF

J gene: TRBJ1-3
V gene: TRBV23-1
D gene: .
clone size: .
CDR3 DNA: TGCGCCAGCCGCCCCAACGGGGTGATCTCTGGAAACACCATATATTTT
CDR3 protein: CASRPNGVISGNTIYF

J gene: TRBJ2-3
V gene: TRBV29-1
D gene: .
clone size: .
CDR3 DNA: TGCAGCGTTGAACCTATCCCGGATACGCAGTATTTT
CDR3 protein: CSVEPIPDTQYF

J gene: TRBJ2-1
V gene: TRBV18
D gene: TRBD1
clone size: once
CDR3 DNA: TGTGCCAGCTCCCCTCCCGGGACAGGGACCTACAATGAGCAGTTCTTC
CDR3 protein: CASSPPGTGTYNEQFF

J gene: TRBJ2-2
V gene: TRBV30
D gene: TRBD1
clone size: .
CDR3 DNA: TGTGCCTGGAGAGTTGGGACAGGGGTTTCCGGGGAGCTGTTTTTT
CDR3 protein: CAWRVGTGVSGELFF

J gene: TRBJ2-7
V gene: TRBV2
D gene: .
clone size: .
CDR3 DNA: TGTGCCAGCAGTCGGGACACTTCCTACGAGCAGTACTTC
CDR3 protein: CASSRDTSYEQYF

J gene: TRBJ1-6
V gene: TRBV27
D gene: TRBD1
clone size: .
CDR3 DNA: TGTGCCAGCACCAGGACCGGGACAGGGAATTCACCCCTCCACTTT
CDR3 protein: CASTRTGTGNSPLHF

J gene: TRBJ1-4
V gene: TRBV19
D gene: TRBD1
clone size: .
CDR3 DNA: TGTGCCAGTACCGGAGTCAGGGGGCAAACTAATGAAAAACTGTTTTTT
CDR3 protein: CASTGVRGQTNEKLFF

J gene: TRBJ1-3
V gene: TRBV7-2
D gene: .
clone size: once
CDR3 DNA: TGTGCCAGCAGCTTAGGGGGATCTGCTGGAAACACCATATATTTT
CDR3 protein: CASSLGGSAGNTIYF

J gene: TRBJ1-2
V gene: TRBV6-5
D gene: TRBD1
clone size: .
CDR3 DNA: TGTGCCACCTCCCAGGGGGGCGGGGGCTACACCTTC
CDR3 protein: CATSQGGGGYTF

J gene: TRBJ1-5
V gene: TRBV6-5
D gene: TRBD1
clone size: .
CDR3 DNA: TGTGCCAGCAGTTCAGGACAGGGGAGGCAGCCCCAGCATTTT
CDR3 protein: CASSSGQGRQPQHF

J gene: TRBJ1-6
V gene: TRBV30
D gene: .
clone size: .
CDR3 DNA: TGTGCCTGGGGACGGGGGGGTTCACCCCTCCACTTT
CDR3 protein: CAWGRGGSPLHF

J gene: TRBJ2-7
V gene: TRBV27
D gene: .
clone size: .
CDR3 DNA: TGTGCCAGCAGTTTATACACCGGGACATACTACGAGCAGTACTTC
CDR3 protein: CASSLYTGTYYEQYF

J gene: TRBJ1-2
V gene: TRBV27
D gene: .
clone size: .
CDR3 DNA: TGTGCCAGCAGTACGCGGTCCGGGACAATTAACTATGGCTACACCTTC
CDR3 protein: CASSTRSGTINYGYTF

J gene: TRBJ2-7
V gene: TRBV6-1
D gene: .
clone size: .
CDR3 DNA: TGTGCCAGCAGTGAAAGAAGGAGGGAATACGAGCAGTACTTC
CDR3 protein: CASSERRREYEQYF

J gene: TRBJ2-2
V gene: TRBV9
D gene: .
clone size: .
CDR3 DNA: TGTGCCAGCAGCGCAGGCAGGGGGACTTCGAACACCGGGGAGCTGTTTTTT
CDR3 protein: CASSAGRGTSNTGELFF

J gene: TRBJ2-7
V gene: TRBV11-2
D gene: TRBD2
clone size: .
CDR3 DNA: TGTGCCAGCAGCTCCACTAGCGGGAGGGGCTACGAGCAGTACTTC
CDR3 protein: CASSSTSGRGYEQYF

J gene: TRBJ2-7
V gene: TRBV6-5
D gene: TRBD1
clone size: .
CDR3 DNA: TGTGCCAGCAGTTTGGACAGGGTCGAGCAGTACTTC
CDR3 protein: CASSLDRVEQYF

J gene: TRBJ2-6
V gene: TRBV6-6
D gene: .
clone size: .
CDR3 DNA: TGTGCCAGCCTTAGAGGGGGGTCTGGGGCCAACGTCCTGACTTTC
CDR3 protein: CASLRGGSGANVLTF

J gene: TRBJ2-5
V gene: TRBV5-4
D gene: TRBD2
clone size: .
CDR3 DNA: TGTGCCAGCAGCCCCTGGGGCGGGAGTCAAGAGACCCAGTACTTC
CDR3 protein: CASSPWGGSQETQYF

J gene: TRBJ2-2
V gene: TRBV5-5
D gene: .
clone size: .
CDR3 DNA: TGTGCCAGCAGCTTGGTTAGCGCCAACACCGGGGAGCTGTTTTTT
CDR3 protein: CASSLVSANTGELFF

J gene: TRBJ1-1
V gene: TRBV7-8
D gene: .
clone size: .
CDR3 DNA: TGTGCCAGCAGTTCCGACAGAAACACTGAAGCTTTCTTT
CDR3 protein: CASSSDRNTEAFF

J gene: TRBJ2-7
V gene: TRBV28
D gene: .
clone size: .
CDR3 DNA: TGTGCCAGCAGTTTGGGGCGGACCTACGAGCAGTACTTC
CDR3 protein: CASSLGRTYEQYF

J gene: TRBJ1-2
V gene: TRBV2
D gene: TRBD1
clone size: .
CDR3 DNA: TGTGCCAGCAGAGGCCTGACAGGGGGTGATGGCTACACCTTC
CDR3 protein: CASRGLTGGDGYTF

J gene: TRBJ1-3
V gene: TRBV19
D gene: .
clone size: .
CDR3 DNA: TGTGCCAGTAGTATTGGCAGAAGCTCTGGAAACACCATATATTTT
CDR3 protein: CASSIGRSSGNTIYF

J gene: TRBJ1-2
V gene: TRBV18
D gene: .
clone size: .
CDR3 DNA: TGTGCCAGCTCACCAGGGACTTATGGCTACACCTTC
CDR3 protein: CASSPGTYGYTF

J gene: TRBJ2-7
V gene: TRBV5-6
D gene: .
clone size: .
CDR3 DNA: TGTGCCAGCAGCTTGATAAGTGCACCGACCTACGAGCAGTACTTC
CDR3 protein: CASSLISAPTYEQYF

J gene: TRBJ2-7
V gene: TRBV5-1
D gene: .
clone size: .
CDR3 DNA: TGCGCCAGCAGCTCTGGGGGCAGTTCCTACGAGCAGTACTTC
CDR3 protein: CASSSGGSSYEQYF

J gene: TRBJ2-1
V gene: TRBV6-5
D gene: .
clone size: .
CDR3 DNA: TGTGCCAGCAGTTCCGGGACTCCGACCTACAATGAGCAGTTCTTC
CDR3 protein: CASSSGTPTYNEQFF

J gene: TRBJ2-6
V gene: TRBV6-5
D gene: TRBD1
clone size: .
CDR3 DNA: TGTGCCAGCAGTGCCGACAGGGCGGCCAACGTCCTGACTTTC
CDR3 protein: CASSADRAANVLTF

J gene: TRBJ1-6
V gene: TRBV4-3
D gene: TRBD1
clone size: .
CDR3 DNA: TGCGCCAGCAGCCAGAACTCAGGGGGGACAGGTTCACCCCTCCACTTT
CDR3 protein: CASSQNSGGTGSPLHF

J gene: TRBJ2-5
V gene: TRBV28
D gene: .
clone size: .
CDR3 DNA: TGTGCCAGCAACACCCGGGCGGGGGCCCAAGAGACCCAGTACTTC
CDR3 protein: CASNTRAGAQETQYF

J gene: TRBJ1-2
V gene: TRBV2
D gene: .
clone size: .
CDR3 DNA: TGTGCCAGCAGGACCGGGGCAGACTATGGCTACACCTTC
CDR3 protein: CASRTGADYGYTF

J gene: TRBJ2-3
V gene: TRBV9
D gene: .
clone size: .
CDR3 DNA: TGTGCCAGCAGCGTAGGGGCCAGCACAGATACGCAGTATTTT
CDR3 protein: CASSVGASTDTQYF

J gene: TRBJ2-7
V gene: TRBV5-1
D gene: .
clone size: .
CDR3 DNA: TGCGCCAGCAGCCCGCCCCCAGGGGATTGGTCCTACGAGCAGTACTTC
CDR3 protein: CASSPPPGDWSYEQYF

J gene: TRBJ2-2
V gene: TRBV9
D gene: TRBD2
clone size: .
CDR3 DNA: TGTGCCAGCGCTCCGACTAGCGGGAACACCGGGGAGCTGTTTTTT
CDR3 protein: CASAPTSGNTGELFF

J gene: TRBJ2-2
V gene: TRBV6-5
D gene: .
clone size: .
CDR3 DNA: TGTGCCAGCAGTTACACCCGGACAGTGAACACCGGGGAGCTGTTTTTT
CDR3 protein: CASSYTRTVNTGELFF

J gene: TRBJ1-1
V gene: TRBV7-3
D gene: TRBD1
clone size: .
CDR3 DNA: TGTGCCAGCAGCTTAGGACAGGGGACTGAAGCTTTCTTT
CDR3 protein: CASSLGQGTEAFF

J gene: TRBJ2-7
V gene: TRBV5-1
D gene: .
clone size: .
CDR3 DNA: TGCGCCAGCAGCTTGGCCGTGATTTCGGGGGTCTACGAGCAGTACTTC
CDR3 protein: CASSLAVISGVYEQYF

J gene: TRBJ2-5
V gene: TRBV4-1
D gene: .
clone size: .
CDR3 DNA: TGCGCCAGCAGCCAAGCTTCGAGCGCTAGGGCAGAGACCCAGTACTTC
CDR3 protein: CASSQASSARAETQYF

J gene: TRBJ1-2
V gene: TRBV11-2
D gene: TRBD1
clone size: .
CDR3 DNA: TGTGCCAGCAGCTTTTCCCGGACAGGGGCCTATGGCTACACCTTC
CDR3 protein: CASSFSRTGAYGYTF

J gene: TRBJ2-3
V gene: TRBV7-2
D gene: .
clone size: .
CDR3 DNA: TGTGCCAGCAGCCCCCGGGACAACACAGATACGCAGTATTTT
CDR3 protein: CASSPRDNTDTQYF